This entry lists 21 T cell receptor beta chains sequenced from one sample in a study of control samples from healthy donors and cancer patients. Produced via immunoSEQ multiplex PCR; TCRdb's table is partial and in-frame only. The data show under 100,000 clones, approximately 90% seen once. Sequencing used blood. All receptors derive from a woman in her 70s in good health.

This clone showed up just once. In DNA, the CDR3 is TGTGCCAGCTCACCAAGAAACACTGAAGCTTTCTTT. Protein: CASSPRNTEAFF. The chain recombines TRBV18 with TRBJ1-1; the D is unclear. The V end lost 2 bases, the J end lost 2 bases, and 3 bases lay between the germline ends. Per germline, CDR1 KGHSH and CDR2 LQKENI. CDR3 length equals 12 residues.

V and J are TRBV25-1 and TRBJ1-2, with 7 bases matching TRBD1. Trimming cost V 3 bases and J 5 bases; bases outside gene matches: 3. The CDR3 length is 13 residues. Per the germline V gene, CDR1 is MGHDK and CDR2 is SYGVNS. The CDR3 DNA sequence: TGTGCCAGCAGTGACATGACAGGGTATGGCTACACCTTC. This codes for CASSDMTGYGYTF.

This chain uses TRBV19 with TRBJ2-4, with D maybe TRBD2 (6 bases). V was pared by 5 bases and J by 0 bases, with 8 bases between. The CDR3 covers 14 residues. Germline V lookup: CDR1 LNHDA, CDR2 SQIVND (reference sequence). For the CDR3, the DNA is TGTGCCAGTAGTGAGGGACTAGCCAAAAACATTCAGTACTTC. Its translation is CASSEGLAKNIQYF.

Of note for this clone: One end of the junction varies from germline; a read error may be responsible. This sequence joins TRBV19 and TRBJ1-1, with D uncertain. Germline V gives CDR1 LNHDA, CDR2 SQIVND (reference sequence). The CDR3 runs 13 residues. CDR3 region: CASNRFVDTEAFF. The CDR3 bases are TGTGCAAGTAATCGGTTCGTGGACACTGAAGCTTTCTTT.

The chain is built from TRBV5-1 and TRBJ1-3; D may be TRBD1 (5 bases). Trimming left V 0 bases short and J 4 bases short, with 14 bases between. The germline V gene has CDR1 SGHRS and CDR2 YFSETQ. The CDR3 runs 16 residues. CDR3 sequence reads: CASSLEMAAGGNTIYF. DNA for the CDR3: TGCGCCAGCAGCTTGGAGATGGCCGCAGGGGGAAACACCATATATTTT.

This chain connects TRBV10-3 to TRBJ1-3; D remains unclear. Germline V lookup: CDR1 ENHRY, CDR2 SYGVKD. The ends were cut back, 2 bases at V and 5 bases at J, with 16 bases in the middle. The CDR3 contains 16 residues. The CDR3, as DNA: TGTGCCATCAGTGAGGCGATGGCACGGAAGAGAAACACCATATATTTT. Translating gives CAISEAMARKRNTIYF.

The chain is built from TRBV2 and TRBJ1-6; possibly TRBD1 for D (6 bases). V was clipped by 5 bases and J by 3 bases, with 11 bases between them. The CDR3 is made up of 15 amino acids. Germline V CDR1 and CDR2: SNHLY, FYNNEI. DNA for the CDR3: TGTGCCAGCAGTTGGGGAGGGGGCTATAATTCACCCCTCCACTTT. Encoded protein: CASSWGGGYNSPLHF.

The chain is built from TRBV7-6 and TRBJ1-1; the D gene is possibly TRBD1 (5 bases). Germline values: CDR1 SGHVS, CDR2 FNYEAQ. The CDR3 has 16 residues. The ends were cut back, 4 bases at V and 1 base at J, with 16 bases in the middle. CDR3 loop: CASSSAGTPGNTEAFF. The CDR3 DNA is TGTGCCAGCAGCTCCGCAGGGACTCCAGGGAACACTGAAGCTTTCTTT.

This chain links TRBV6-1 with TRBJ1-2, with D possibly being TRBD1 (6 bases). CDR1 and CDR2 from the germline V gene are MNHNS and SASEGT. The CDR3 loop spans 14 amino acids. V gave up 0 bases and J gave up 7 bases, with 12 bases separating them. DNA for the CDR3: TGTGCCAGCAGTGAAGCGAGGGGGGCTGGTGGCTACACCTTC. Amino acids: CASSEARGAGGYTF.

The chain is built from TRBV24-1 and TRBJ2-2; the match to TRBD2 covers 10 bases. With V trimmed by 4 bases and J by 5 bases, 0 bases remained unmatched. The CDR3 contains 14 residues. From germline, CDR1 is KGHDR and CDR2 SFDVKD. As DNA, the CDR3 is TGTGCCACCAGTGAGGGACTAGCGACCGGGGAGCTGTTTTTT. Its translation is CATSEGLATGELFF.

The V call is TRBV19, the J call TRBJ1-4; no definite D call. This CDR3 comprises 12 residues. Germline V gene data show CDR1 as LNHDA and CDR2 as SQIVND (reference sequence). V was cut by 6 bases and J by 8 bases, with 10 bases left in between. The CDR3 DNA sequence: TGTGCCAGTAGGAGAGGGAACGAAAAACTGTTTTTT. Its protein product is CASRRGNEKLFF. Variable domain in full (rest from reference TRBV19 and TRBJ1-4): DGGITQSPKYLFRKEGQNVTLSCEQNLNHDAMYWYRQDPGQGLRLIYYSQIVNDFQKGDIAEGYSVSREKKESFPLTVTSAQKNPTAFYLCASRRGNEKLFFGSGTQLSVL.

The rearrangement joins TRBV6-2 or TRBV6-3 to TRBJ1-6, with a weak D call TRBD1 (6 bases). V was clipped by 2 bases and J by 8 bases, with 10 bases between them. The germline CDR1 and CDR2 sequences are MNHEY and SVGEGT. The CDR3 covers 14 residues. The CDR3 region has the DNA TGTGCCAGCAGTTACACAGGGCGACATTCACCCCTCCACTTT. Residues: CASSYTGRHSPLHF.

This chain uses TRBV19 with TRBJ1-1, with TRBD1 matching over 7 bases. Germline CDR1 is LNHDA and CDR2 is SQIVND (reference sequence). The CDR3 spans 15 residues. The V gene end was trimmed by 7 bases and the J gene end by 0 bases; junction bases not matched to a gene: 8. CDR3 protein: CASIRTGVLNTEAFF. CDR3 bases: TGTGCCAGTATCCGAACAGGGGTACTGAACACTGAAGCTTTCTTT.

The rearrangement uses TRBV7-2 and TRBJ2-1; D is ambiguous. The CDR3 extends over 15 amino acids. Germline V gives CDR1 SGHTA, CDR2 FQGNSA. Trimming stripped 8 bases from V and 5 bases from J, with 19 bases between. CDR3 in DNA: TGTGCCAGCGCTAATGGAAGGTCCCGGAACAATGAGCAGTTCTTC. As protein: CASANGRSRNNEQFF. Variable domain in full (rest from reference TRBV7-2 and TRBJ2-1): GAGVSQSPSNKVTEKGKDVELRCDPISGHTALYWYRQSLGQGLEFLIYFQGNSAPDKSGLPSDRFSAERTGGSVSTLTIQRTQQEDSAVYLCASANGRSRNNEQFFGPGTRLTVL.

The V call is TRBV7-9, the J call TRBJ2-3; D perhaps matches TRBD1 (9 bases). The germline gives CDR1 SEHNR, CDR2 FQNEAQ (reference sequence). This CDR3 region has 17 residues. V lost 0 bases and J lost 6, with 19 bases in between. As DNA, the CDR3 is TGTGCCAGCAGCTTAGCGACAGGGGGACTAGACATGGATACGCAGTATTTT. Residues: CASSLATGGLDMDTQYF.

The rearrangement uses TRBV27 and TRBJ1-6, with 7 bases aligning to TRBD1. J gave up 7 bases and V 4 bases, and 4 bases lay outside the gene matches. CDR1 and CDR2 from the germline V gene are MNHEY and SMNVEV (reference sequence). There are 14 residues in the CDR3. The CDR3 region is CASSSGQTNSPLHF. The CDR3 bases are TGTGCCAGCAGTTCGGGACAGACAAATTCACCCCTCCACTTT.

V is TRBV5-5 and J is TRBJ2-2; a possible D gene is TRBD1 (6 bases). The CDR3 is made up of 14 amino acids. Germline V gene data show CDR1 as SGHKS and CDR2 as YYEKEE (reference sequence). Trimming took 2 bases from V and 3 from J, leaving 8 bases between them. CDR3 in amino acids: CASSLSGDTGELFF. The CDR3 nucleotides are TGTGCCAGCAGCTTATCAGGGGACACCGGGGAGCTGTTTTTT.

The CDR3 DNA sequence: TGCAGTGCTAGTATGGCGGATAGCAATCAGCCCCAGCATTTT. Translating it yields CSASMADSNQPQHF. This chain uses TRBV20-1 with TRBJ1-5; no clear D. This CDR3 contains 14 residues. CDR1 is DFQATT and CDR2 is SNEGSKA in the germline V gene (reference sequence). Trimming left V 3 bases short and J 0 bases short, with 9 bases between.

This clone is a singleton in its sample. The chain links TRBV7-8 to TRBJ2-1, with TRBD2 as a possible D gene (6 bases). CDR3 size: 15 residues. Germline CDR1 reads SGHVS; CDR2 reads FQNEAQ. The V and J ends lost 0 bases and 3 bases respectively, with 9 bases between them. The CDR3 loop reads CASSLAWGDYNEQFF. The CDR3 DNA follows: TGTGCCAGCAGCTTAGCGTGGGGGGACTACAATGAGCAGTTCTTC. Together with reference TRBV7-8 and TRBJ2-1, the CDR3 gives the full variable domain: GAGVSQSPRYKVAKRGQDVALRCDPISGHVSLFWYQQALGQGPEFLTYFQNEAQLDKSGLPSDRFFAERPEGSVSTLKIQRTQQEDSAVYLCASSLAWGDYNEQFFGPGTRLTVL.

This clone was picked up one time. CDR3 in DNA: TGCGCCAGCAGCATCGACGGAATGAACACTGAAGCTTTCTTT. Translating gives CASSIDGMNTEAFF. This chain joins TRBV5-1 and TRBJ1-1; D unclear. Germline values: CDR1 SGHRS, CDR2 YFSETQ. V dropped 4 bases and J dropped 0 bases, with 10 bases sitting between them. The CDR3 runs 14 residues.

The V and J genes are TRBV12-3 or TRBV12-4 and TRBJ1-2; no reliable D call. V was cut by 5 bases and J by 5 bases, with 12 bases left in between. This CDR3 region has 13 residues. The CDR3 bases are TGTGCCAGCAGTCTTTTCGGCGGATATGGCTACACCTTC. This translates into CASSLFGGYGYTF.